A selection of T cell receptor beta chains follows, all from one sample in a study of T cells in Graves' hyperthyroidism and ophthalmopathy. TCRdb re-analysed the multiplex PCR reads in MiXCR, keeping a single row per CDR3 protein. The sample records fewer than 350,000 distinct CDR3 sequences, roughly an eighth being singletons. The sequencing sample was made of blood. The source is a woman aged 40 to 50 with Graves' hyperthyroidism. The CDR3 runs from the conserved cysteine through the conserved F or W. Fields, in order: clone size, D gene, J gene, V gene, CDR3 DNA, CDR3 protein. D genes are given only for firm matches. Clone size is given for some rows only: seen once, a few or many times, or a class if the clone is expanded.

many | - | TRBJ2-7 | TRBV28 | TGTGCCAGCAGCCAGAGTACGACCAGGGGTTACGAGCAGTACTTC | CASSQSTTRGYEQYF
- | - | TRBJ2-4 | TRBV4-2 | TGTGCCAGCAGCCAAGAAATTTCCGGTGACATTCAGTACTTC | CASSQEISGDIQYF
many | TRBD1 | TRBJ1-1 | TRBV14 | TGTGCCAGCAGCCAGGGTCAGGGGGTCACCGCTGAAGCTTTCTTT | CASSQGQGVTAEAFF
- | - | TRBJ2-2 | TRBV6-1 | TGTGCCAGCACCACGGGGCGGTACACCGGGGAGCTGTTTTTT | CASTTGRYTGELFF
many | - | TRBJ2-5 | TRBV6-2/TRBV6-3 | TGTGCCAGCAGTTACACCTACCTACCGGGGGTTGACCAGTACTTC | CASSYTYLPGVDQYF
many | TRBD2 | TRBJ2-2 | TRBV20-1 | TGCAGTGCTAGTCGGGAGGGTGACACCGGGGAGCTGTTTTTT | CSASREGDTGELFF
many | - | TRBJ1-1 | TRBV27 | TGTGCCAGCAGTTTTGGTGTGGCGAACACTGAAGCTTTCTTT | CASSFGVANTEAFF
- | TRBD1 | TRBJ2-7 | TRBV6-1 | TGTGCCAGCATTATGGACAGGGGATCACCCTACGAGCAGTACTTC | CASIMDRGSPYEQYF
many | - | TRBJ2-1 | TRBV12-3/TRBV12-4 | TGTGCCAGCAGTTTGTCGGAAGTGAACAATGAGCAGTTCTTC | CASSLSEVNNEQFF
many | TRBD1 | TRBJ1-2 | TRBV28 | TGTGCCAGCGCTCCGGGACAGGGCGCCTATGGCTACACCTTC | CASAPGQGAYGYTF
- | TRBD2 | TRBJ2-7 | TRBV11-2 | TGTGCCAGCAGCCCCCCGGGACTAGCGGGAGTCCGTGAGCAGTACTTC | CASSPPGLAGVREQYF
few | - | TRBJ1-1 | TRBV19 | TGTGCCAGTAGTATAGGAAAGCACGGACATACTGAAGCTTTCTTT | CASSIGKHGHTEAFF
many | - | TRBJ2-7 | TRBV6-1 | TGTGCCAGCGAGGGGGAGCACTACGAGCAGTACTTC | CASEGEHYEQYF
few | TRBD2 | TRBJ2-2 | TRBV20-1 | TGCAGTGCTAGAGGGGGACTAGCTAACACCGGGGAGCTGTTTTTT | CSARGGLANTGELFF
many | TRBD1 | TRBJ2-5 | TRBV2 | TGTGCCAGCAGCCCATACAGGGGGCAAGAGACCCAGTACTTC | CASSPYRGQETQYF
few | TRBD2 | TRBJ2-7 | TRBV20-1 | TGCAGTGCTAGACCCATAAGGAGCGGGACCCCAAACTCCTACGAGCAGTACTTC | CSARPIRSGTPNSYEQYF
many | - | TRBJ2-1 | TRBV5-6 | TGTGCCAGCAGCTTCCGGAGCAATGAGCAGTTCTTC | CASSFRSNEQFF
many | - | TRBJ2-1 | TRBV10-3 | TGTGCCATCAGTGAGTTAAACGGGAGTGAGCAGTTCTTC | CAISELNGSEQFF
many | TRBD2 | TRBJ2-3 | TRBV2 | TGTGCCAGCACCCTGGCGGGAGGCACAGATACGCAGTATTTT | CASTLAGGTDTQYF
many | - | TRBJ1-1 | TRBV6-1 | TGTGCCAGCAGTGAAGGAGTACAGGGCGCTGAAGCTTTCTTT | CASSEGVQGAEAFF
many | - | TRBJ1-5 | TRBV20-1 | TGCAGTGCTAGAGATATGGGGGGAAAGGGCAATCAGCCCCAGCATTTT | CSARDMGGKGNQPQHF
many | TRBD2 | TRBJ2-1 | TRBV12-3/TRBV12-4 | TGTGCCAGCAGCCCTGACTCTAGCGGGAGGGCCGTAGAGCAGTTCTTC | CASSPDSSGRAVEQFF
many | - | TRBJ1-2 | TRBV4-1 | TGCGCCAGCAGCCAAGACAGCGACATCTATGGCTACACCTTC | CASSQDSDIYGYTF